The sequence of this TCR beta chain was determined in a study of identical twins. TCRdb re-called the 5' RACE reads with MiXCR, one entry per CDR3 protein. The sample includes some 630,000 distinct CDR3 sequences, less than 9% seen only once; the top ten take 1.5% to 2%. This clonotype was found many times. The V gene end was trimmed by 4 bases and the J gene end by 4 bases; junction bases not matched to a gene: 10. This CDR3 is built from 15 residues. Looked up from germline, CDR1 is MNHEY and CDR2 is SVGEGT. These sequences were also reported in another study, on yellow fever vaccine responses in identical twins.

The source material was PBMCs. The receptor's source is a woman aged 18-29 years in good health. This rearrangement joins TRBV6-2 or TRBV6-3 to TRBJ2-7; 7 bases map to TRBD2. As DNA, the CDR3 is TGTGCCAGCAGTTCCCCGGGGGGACCCTCATACGAGCAGTACTTC. Residues: CASSSPGGPSYEQYF.